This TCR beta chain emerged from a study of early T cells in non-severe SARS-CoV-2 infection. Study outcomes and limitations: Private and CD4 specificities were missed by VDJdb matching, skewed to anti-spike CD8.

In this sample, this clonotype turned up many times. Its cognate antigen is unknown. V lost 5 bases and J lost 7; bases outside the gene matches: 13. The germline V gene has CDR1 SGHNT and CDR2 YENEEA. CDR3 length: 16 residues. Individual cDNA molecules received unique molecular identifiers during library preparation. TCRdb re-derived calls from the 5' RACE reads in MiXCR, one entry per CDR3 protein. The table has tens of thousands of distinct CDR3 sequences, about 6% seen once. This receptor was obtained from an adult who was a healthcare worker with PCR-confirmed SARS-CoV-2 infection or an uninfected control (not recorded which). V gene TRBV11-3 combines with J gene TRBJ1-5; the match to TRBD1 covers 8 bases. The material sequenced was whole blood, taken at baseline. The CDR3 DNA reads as TGTGCCAGCAGCCCCGAGGATGTCAGGGGGCACCAGCCCCAGCATTTT. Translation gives CASSPEDVRGHQPQHF.